These 26 T cell receptor beta chains were sequenced from one sample in a study of cytomegalovirus exposure and HLA in healthy donors. The PCR made use of 60 Vbeta and 13 Jbeta primers. Libraries were prepared by immunoSEQ multiplex PCR; TCRdb keeps only in-frame clonotypes and omits some of them. The sample shows under 140,000 clones, about 80% of them seen only once. What was sequenced was PBMCs. Receptors were obtained from a man aged 30 to 45 in good health and CMV-seropositive.

The chain recombines TRBV6-5 with TRBJ1-3; the match to TRBD1 covers 7 bases. The V gene's germline CDR1 is MNHEY and CDR2 SVGAGI. The CDR3 has 16 residues. The V segment lost 0 bases and the J segment 8 bases; nucleotides outside the gene matches: 10. The CDR3 DNA reads TGTGCCAGCAGTTACTCGAGCGGACAGGCTGGTGACACCATATATTTT. It yields the protein CASSYSSGQAGDTIYF.

The chain is built from TRBV5-3 and TRBJ1-5; no reliable D call. TRBV5-3 is labeled an ORF, and its function is uncertain. The CDR3 is 13 amino acids. Trimming shortened V by 1 base and J by 7 bases, and 9 bases separated the two germline ends. This CDR3 is CARSLSWRQPQHF. As DNA, the CDR3 is TGTGCCAGAAGCTTGTCTTGGAGACAGCCCCAGCATTTT.

The rearrangement links TRBV5-8 to TRBJ1-2; D might be TRBD1 (6 bases). V lost 9 bases, J lost 7 bases, and 25 bases lay in between. CDR3 length equals 15 residues. CDR1 is SGHTS and CDR2 is YDEGEE in the germline V gene. The CDR3 reads CATGGLQQGNSGYTF. The DNA of the CDR3 is TGTGCCACGGGGGGGCTTCAGCAGGGGAATAGTGGCTACACCTTC.

This clone was seen just once. The gene calls are TRBV7-2 and TRBJ1-1, with unresolved D. Trimming took off 0 bases at V and 5 bases at J, with 10 bases between the two ends. CDR1 and CDR2 from the germline V gene are SGHTA and FQGNSA. This CDR3 spans 14 amino acids. The CDR3 DNA reads TGTGCCAGCAGCTTAGCGCCGACATCTACTGAAGCTTTCTTT. It yields the protein CASSLAPTSTEAFF.

The CDR3 bases are TGTGCCAGCAGCTTGCCAGGGCGTACTGAAGCTTTCTTT. Translating gives CASSLPGRTEAFF. The genes are TRBV5-6 and TRBJ1-1; D perhaps matches TRBD1 (5 bases). Trimming left V 1 base short and J 5 bases short, with 9 bases between. The CDR3 covers 13 residues. CDR1 SGHDT and CDR2 YYEEEE come from the germline V gene.

The count of this clone is one. The genes are TRBV7-8 and TRBJ1-2; no firm D call. V was trimmed by 0 bases and J by 8 bases, leaving 10 bases between them. This CDR3 comprises 13 residues. Germline loops: CDR1 SGHVS, CDR2 FQNEAQ. CDR3 amino acids: CASSLAGGLGYTF. The CDR3 nucleotides are TGTGCCAGCAGCTTAGCGGGAGGTTTAGGCTACACCTTC.

The chain recombines TRBV6-5 with TRBJ2-2; 7 positions agree with TRBD2. V lost 4 bases, J lost 10 bases, and 9 bases stayed unmatched. Looked up from germline, CDR1 is MNHEY and CDR2 is SVGAGI. The CDR3 has 14 amino acids. The CDR3 DNA reads TGTGCCAGCAGTTCCTTGGGGGGGGTGGAGGAGCTGTTTTTT. Residues: CASSSLGGVEELFF.

The chain links TRBV7-9 to TRBJ2-3; D unresolved. The CDR3 runs to 12 residues. The germline V gene has CDR1 SEHNR and CDR2 FQNEAQ (reference sequence). V lost 5 bases and J lost 9, with 12 bases in between. The CDR3 nucleotides are TGTGCCAGCAGCCCGTCGCAAGCAACGCAGTATTTT. Translating it yields CASSPSQATQYF.

This clone was detected a few times. The junction shows a germline mismatch at one end, possibly a read error. The gene calls are TRBV5-1 and TRBJ1-5; no clear D gene. The CDR3 extends over 14 amino acids. Germline values: CDR1 SGHRS, CDR2 YFSETQ. The CDR3 sequence: CASSSRNTWQPQHF. DNA for the CDR3: TGTGCCAGCAGCTCGAGGAACACTTGGCAGCCCCAGCATTTT.

This chain links TRBV6-6 with TRBJ1-2; no reliable D call. Trimming cost V 3 bases and J 6 bases, with 11 bases left between them. CDR1 is MNHNY and CDR2 is SVGAGI in the germline V gene (reference sequence). The CDR3 sequence is 13 residues long. The CDR3 DNA sequence: TGTGCCAGCAGTTATAAAAGCGGGGATGGCTACACCTTC. Translating it yields CASSYKSGDGYTF.

This chain joins TRBV10-3 and TRBJ2-3; 9 nucleotides align to TRBD2. Germline V CDR1 and CDR2: ENHRY, SYGVKD. The CDR3 has 14 amino acids. The V segment lost 6 bases and the J segment 3 bases; nucleotides outside the gene matches: 4. The CDR3 DNA sequence: TGTGCCATCAGCTATAGCGGGGGAACAGATACGCAGTATTTT. Amino acid sequence: CAISYSGGTDTQYF.

This rearrangement joins TRBV27 to TRBJ2-1; TRBD2 is a possible D gene (6 bases). The germline V gene encodes CDR1 MNHEY and CDR2 SMNVEV (reference sequence). Trimming cost V 6 bases and J 6 bases, with 12 bases left between them. This CDR3 has 13 residues. In DNA, the CDR3 is TGTGCCAGCAGGCCCGGGGGTTCCAATGAGCAGTTCTTC. Protein sequence: CASRPGGSNEQFF.

In the case of this clone: Other DNA sequences in the same sample also yield this CDR3. This chain links TRBV27 with TRBJ1-2; perhaps TRBD1 as D (5 bases). The CDR3 spans 14 residues. Deletions cut 0 bases from V and 2 bases from J, with 7 bases between. Germline CDR1 is MNHEY and CDR2 is SMNVEV (reference sequence). CDR3 in amino acids: CASSLSGGNYGYTF. CDR3 DNA: TGTGCCAGCAGTTTATCGGGGGGGAACTATGGCTACACCTTC.

The chain couples TRBV11-2 to TRBJ2-7; the match to TRBD1 covers 7 bases. Germline V lookup: CDR1 SGHAT, CDR2 FQNNGV. J gave up 3 bases and V 6 bases, and 5 bases lay outside the gene matches. The CDR3 runs 13 residues. CDR3 sequence reads: CASRTGPLYEQYF. The CDR3 bases are TGTGCCAGCAGGACAGGGCCCCTCTACGAGCAGTACTTC.

This clone was found once. The V call is TRBV4-3, the J call TRBJ2-7, with 8 bases identical to TRBD2. V was clipped by 0 bases and J by 3 bases; unmatched bases: 7. Germline CDR1 reads LGHNA; CDR2 reads YSLEER. There are 16 residues in the CDR3. CDR3 sequence: CASSQDGGGPYYEQYF. The DNA for the CDR3 is TGCGCCAGCAGCCAAGACGGCGGGGGGCCCTACTACGAGCAGTACTTC.

The J gene is TRBJ2-5, the V gene TRBV28; 10 bases match TRBD1. V trimming: 8 bases; J trimming: 4 bases; junction bases outside the gene matches: 4. Germline V CDR1 and CDR2: MDHEN, SYDVKM. This CDR3 is built from 13 residues. Here the CDR3 reads CASWTGGGETQYF. CDR3 bases: TGTGCCAGCTGGACAGGGGGAGGAGAGACCCAGTACTTC. Drawing the rest from reference TRBV28 and TRBJ2-5, the complete variable domain is DVKVTQSSRYLVKRTGEKVFLECVQDMDHENMFWYRQDPGLGLRLIYFSYDVKMKEKGDIPEGYSVSREKKERFSLILESASTNQTSMYLCASWTGGGETQYFGPGTRLLVL.

The rearrangement uses TRBV7-6 and TRBJ2-5, with a possible D match to TRBD2 (6 bases). V was pared by 1 base and J by 2 bases, with 14 bases between. The CDR3 has 16 residues. Germline V gene sequence: CDR1 SGHVS, CDR2 FNYEAQ. As DNA, the CDR3 is TGTGCCAGCAGCTTAGGGGCTAGCGTATGGCAAGAGACCCAGTACTTC. Translating gives CASSLGASVWQETQYF.

This clone was seen a single time. The CDR3 nucleotides are TGTGCCAGCAGCTTAGGGTACGGGACACCCCTCCACTTT. Protein product: CASSLGYGTPLHF. The chain joins TRBV7-2 to TRBJ1-6; D is uncertain. Germline V lookup: CDR1 SGHTA, CDR2 FQGNSA. V shed 1 base and J shed 11 bases, with 9 bases lying between them. The CDR3 is 13 amino acids.

The CDR3 is CASTPDRENQPQHF. CDR3 DNA: TGTGCCAGTACCCCGGACAGGGAGAACCAGCCCCAGCATTTT. This chain connects TRBV19 to TRBJ1-5, with 8 bases lining up with TRBD1. The CDR3 is made up of 14 amino acids. The germline V gene encodes CDR1 LNHDA and CDR2 SQIVND (reference sequence). Germline trimming cut 7 bases from V and 7 bases from J; bases unmatched to any gene: 9.

The gene calls are TRBV7-8 and TRBJ1-1, with D perhaps matching TRBD1 (6 bases). V was pared by 0 bases and J by 0 bases, with 8 bases between. Looked up from germline, CDR1 is SGHVS and CDR2 is FQNEAQ. The CDR3 runs to 15 residues. As DNA, the CDR3 is TGTGCCAGCAGCTTAGCGGCAGGGGTGAACACTGAAGCTTTCTTT. Amino acids: CASSLAAGVNTEAFF.

The chain uses TRBV11-2 and TRBJ2-1, with 9 nucleotides matching TRBD1. The CDR3 spans 17 residues. Germline V lookup: CDR1 SGHAT, CDR2 FQNNGV. After removal of 1 base from V and 6 bases from J, the junction contained 10 bases not matched to a gene. CDR3 DNA sequence: TGTGCCAGCAGCTTAGGCCCCCCCGGGACAGGGCTCAATGAGCAGTTCTTC. This sequence encodes CASSLGPPGTGLNEQFF.

The chain couples TRBV28 to TRBJ1-1; maybe TRBD1 (6 bases). The CDR3 runs 14 residues. With 6 bases removed from V and 5 bases from J, the gap between germline ends came to 16 bases. Germline assignment: CDR1 MDHEN and CDR2 SYDVKM. The CDR3 protein is CASRFAGAGTEAFF. As DNA, the CDR3 is TGTGCCAGCAGGTTTGCGGGGGCAGGGACTGAAGCTTTCTTT.

The V call is TRBV11-2, the J call TRBJ2-7; TRBD2 aligns across 7 bases. CDR3 length: 15 amino acids. Germline V gene lookup returns CDR1 SGHAT and CDR2 FQNNGV. V gave up 0 bases and J gave up 3 bases; unmatched junction bases: 5. The CDR3 spells CASSLELAGVYEQYF. DNA of the CDR3: TGTGCCAGCAGCTTAGAATTAGCGGGTGTCTACGAGCAGTACTTC. Full variable domain (rest looked up from reference TRBV11-2 and TRBJ2-7): EAGVAQSPRYKIIEKRQSVAFWCNPISGHATLYWYQQILGQGPKLLIQFQNNGVVDDSQLPKDRFSAERLKGVDSTLKIQPAKLEDSAVYLCASSLELAGVYEQYFGPGTRLTVT.

CDR3 nucleotide sequence: TGTGCCAGCTCACCACCCTCGCAGGGATACGAGCAGTACTTC. This translates into CASSPPSQGYEQYF. The rearrangement uses TRBV18 and TRBJ2-7, with D possibly TRBD1 on 5 matching bases. The V end lost 0 bases, the J end lost 4 bases, and 10 bases lay between the germline ends. Germline assignment: CDR1 KGHSH and CDR2 LQKENI. The CDR3 consists of 14 residues.

V gene TRBV10-2 combines with J gene TRBJ2-5; 11 nucleotides align to TRBD2. This CDR3 spans 14 amino acids. CDR1 and CDR2 (germline): WSHSY, SAAADI. The trim removed 6 bases at V and 5 bases at J, leaving 5 bases unmatched. DNA of the CDR3: TGCGCCAGCAGAGGGACTAGCGGACCTGAGACCCAGTACTTC. This translates into CASRGTSGPETQYF.

The V gene is TRBV30, the J gene TRBJ2-1, with TRBD2 identical over 9 bases. Germline CDR1 GTSNPN, CDR2 SVGIG (reference sequence). The CDR3 sequence is 14 residues long. V gave up 4 bases and J gave up 7 bases; unmatched junction bases: 8. This CDR3 reads CAWIGGGAWNEQFF. The CDR3, as DNA: TGTGCCTGGATAGGCGGGGGGGCCTGGAATGAGCAGTTCTTC.